The source of this TCR beta chain is a study of T cells in localized non-small cell lung cancer. This table comes from immunoSEQ multiplex PCR, and its TCRdb copy is limited to in-frame clones, with some not included. The sample lists 25,000 to 30,000 clones, roughly 89% occurring once. This CDR3 has 15 residues. The sequencing here drew on peripheral blood, taken before any cancer treatment. V usage is TRBV21-1 and J usage is TRBJ1-1; the table's D call TRBD1 went unverified against the DNA. TRBV21-1 is a pseudogene segment. The clonotype originates from a woman aged 18 to 50 with stage I lung adenocarcinoma. CDR3 sequence (DNA): TGTGCCAGCAGCAAAGAGCTCAGGGTGAACACTGAAGCTTTCTTT. Translating it yields CASSKELRVNTEAFF.